Listed here are 20 T cell receptor beta chains from one sample, sequenced in a study of T cells after yellow fever vaccination. From the 5' RACE reads, TCRdb called clonotypes with MiXCR, one entry per CDR3 protein. The top ten hold around an eighth of the sample, which has just under 600,000 distinct CDR3 sequences, approximately 15% seen once. The material was PBMCs, obtained on the day of the yellow fever booster vaccination. These receptors were taken from a man in his thirties or forties who received the YFV17D yellow fever vaccine.

This chain joins TRBV24-1 and TRBJ2-5; TRBD2 matches 7 bases. V lost 0 bases, J lost 1 base, and 1 base stayed unmatched. The germline V gene has CDR1 KGHDR and CDR2 SFDVKD. There are 15 residues in the CDR3. The CDR3 DNA reads TGTGCCACCAGTGATTTGGCTAGCGGCCAAGAGACCCAGTACTTC. Translation gives CATSDLASGQETQYF.

This clonotype was seen ten or more times. The chain recombines TRBV5-1 with TRBJ2-6; tentatively, D is TRBD1 or TRBD2 (5 bases each). V was pared by 4 bases and J by 2 bases, with 10 bases between. Germline-derived CDR1 and CDR2 are SGHRS and YFSETQ. The CDR3 is 15 residues long. The CDR3, as DNA: TGCGCCAGCAGCGGTCAGGGAGCTGGGGCCAACGTCCTGACTTTC. Its translation is CASSGQGAGANVLTF.

This clonotype was counted only a few times. This sequence joins TRBV20-1 and TRBJ2-2; perhaps TRBD2 as D (5 bases). CDR3 length: 15 amino acids. V was cut by 1 base and J by 6 bases, with 15 bases left in between. The germline V gene has CDR1 DFQATT and CDR2 SNEGSKA (reference sequence). The CDR3: CSARALAPPPGELFF. CDR3 bases: TGCAGTGCTAGAGCCCTAGCCCCCCCGCCCGGGGAGCTGTTTTTT.

The J gene is TRBJ2-1, the V gene TRBV4-3; 10 bases align to TRBD2. The V segment lost 0 bases and the J segment 9 bases; nucleotides outside the gene matches: 5. The CDR3 is 15 residues long. Germline V gene lookup returns CDR1 LGHNA and CDR2 YSLEER. CDR3: CASSQDALAGVEQFF. CDR3 coding DNA: TGCGCCAGCAGCCAAGATGCCCTAGCGGGAGTTGAGCAGTTCTTC.

The V gene is TRBV19, the J gene TRBJ1-1; 8 positions agree with TRBD1. CDR1 and CDR2 from the germline V gene are LNHDA and SQIVND (reference sequence). J gave up 5 bases and V 6 bases, and 5 bases lay outside the gene matches. CDR3 size: 13 residues. CDR3 sequence reads: CASSAGGWTEAFF. CDR3 bases: TGTGCCAGTAGCGCAGGGGGCTGGACTGAAGCTTTCTTT.

The rearrangement uses TRBV10-3 and TRBJ1-6; no firm D call. The CDR3 has 12 amino acids. Germline lookup yields CDR1 ENHRY and CDR2 SYGVKD. V lost 6 bases to trimming and J lost 7 bases, with 7 bases between them. CDR3 nucleotides: TGTGCCATCAGAGAGGGCAATTCACCCCTCCACTTT. As protein: CAIREGNSPLHF.

V is TRBV20-1 and J is TRBJ1-1; D uncertain. The CDR3 extends over 11 amino acids. Trimming took off 7 bases at V and 3 bases at J, with 9 bases between the two ends. Germline V gene data show CDR1 as DFQATT and CDR2 as SNEGSKA (reference sequence). The DNA of the CDR3 is TGCAGTGTATGGTGGGACACTGAAGCTTTCTTT. This encodes CSVWWDTEAFF.

Many counts were recorded for this clonotype. J is TRBJ2-1 and V is TRBV25-1; 8 bases align to TRBD1. The CDR3 has 13 residues. With V trimmed by 9 bases and J by 5 bases, 6 bases remained unmatched. Germline CDR1 and CDR2: MGHDK and SYGVNS. The CDR3 DNA sequence: TGTGCCAGTGATCGGACAGGGCACAATGAGCAGTTCTTC. Encoded protein: CASDRTGHNEQFF.

The chain recombines TRBV7-2 with TRBJ2-7; 10 bases map to TRBD2. The CDR3 extends over 17 amino acids. Germline CDR1 reads SGHTA; CDR2 reads FQGNSA. With 0 bases clipped from V and 0 bases from J, the junction kept 5 bases outside the gene matches. CDR3 loop: CASSLAEREGHSYEQYF. Written as DNA, the CDR3 is TGTGCCAGCAGCTTAGCTGAGCGGGAGGGCCACTCCTACGAGCAGTACTTC. The variable domain in full, completed from reference TRBV7-2 and TRBJ2-7, reads GAGVSQSPSNKVTEKGKDVELRCDPISGHTALYWYRQSLGQGLEFLIYFQGNSAPDKSGLPSDRFSAERTGGSVSTLTIQRTQQEDSAVYLCASSLAEREGHSYEQYFGPGTRLTVT.

V is TRBV12-3 or TRBV12-4 and J is TRBJ2-7; D assignment may be TRBD1 or TRBD2 (5 bases each). Trimming shortened V by 4 bases and J by 6 bases, and 10 bases separated the two germline ends. The CDR3 consists of 12 residues. DNA for the CDR3: TGTGCCAGCAGTTGGAGTGGGGGCGAGCAGTACTTC. Amino acids: CASSWSGGEQYF.

The chain uses TRBV20-1 and TRBJ2-4; no clear D gene. V lost 0 bases and J lost 6, with 15 bases in between. This CDR3 has 15 amino acids. The V gene's germline CDR1 is DFQATT and CDR2 SNEGSKA (reference sequence). The CDR3 here is CSARDELAYINIQYF. The CDR3 DNA reads as TGCAGTGCTAGAGATGAGCTCGCCTATATAAACATTCAGTACTTC.

This clonotype has more than one count but fewer than ten. The rearrangement links TRBV6-5 to TRBJ2-5; a weak D match, TRBD1 (6 bases). V lost 4 bases and J lost 5, with 14 bases in between. This CDR3 comprises 14 residues. Germline V gene lookup returns CDR1 MNHEY and CDR2 SVGAGI. CDR3 sequence reads: CASSFRGGRETQYF. The CDR3 coding sequence is TGTGCCAGCAGTTTTCGAGGGGGAAGGGAGACCCAGTACTTC.

Only a few counts were recorded for this clonotype. The rearrangement links TRBV20-1 to TRBJ2-3, with 13 bases lining up with TRBD2. Germline loops: CDR1 DFQATT, CDR2 SNEGSKA (reference sequence). The CDR3 runs to 17 residues. V was pared by 5 bases and J by 0 bases, with 8 bases of the junction left unmatched. The CDR3 spells CSALTGTSGKSTDTQYF. CDR3 in DNA: TGCAGTGCTCTTACCGGGACTAGCGGGAAAAGCACAGATACGCAGTATTTT.

The rearrangement joins TRBV27 to TRBJ2-2, with TRBD1 as a possible D gene (5 bases). There are 14 residues in the CDR3. From germline, CDR1 is MNHEY and CDR2 SMNVEV (reference sequence). V dropped 10 bases and J dropped 1 base, with 13 bases sitting between them. The CDR3 DNA follows: TGTGCCACCCTCCAAAGGGGGAACACCGGGGAGCTGTTTTTT. Translated, it gives CATLQRGNTGELFF.

V is TRBV28 and J is TRBJ1-5; 7 bases map to TRBD1. After removal of 1 base from V and 8 bases from J, the junction contained 17 bases not matched to a gene. This CDR3 spans 18 amino acids. CDR1 and CDR2 from the germline V gene are MDHEN and SYDVKM. The CDR3 region is CASSLLFGLGTAYEPQHF. The CDR3 DNA follows: TGTGCCAGCAGTTTATTATTTGGTCTAGGGACAGCTTATGAGCCCCAGCATTTT. Full variable domain (outside the CDR3, taken from reference TRBV28 and TRBJ1-5): DVKVTQSSRYLVKRTGEKVFLECVQDMDHENMFWYRQDPGLGLRLIYFSYDVKMKEKGDIPEGYSVSREKKERFSLILESASTNQTSMYLCASSLLFGLGTAYEPQHFGDGTRLSIL.

This chain uses TRBV15 with TRBJ2-7; no clear D gene. Deletions cut 0 bases from V and 5 bases from J, with 8 bases between. The germline CDR1 and CDR2 sequences are LNHNV and YYDKDF (reference sequence). This CDR3 region has 13 residues. CDR3 sequence (DNA): TGTGCCACCAGCAGAGATCGGTGGAACGAGCAGTACTTC. As protein: CATSRDRWNEQYF.

The chain has TRBV12-3 or TRBV12-4 and TRBJ2-7; 8 nucleotides line up with TRBD2. The CDR3 contains 15 residues. Trimming took 1 base from V and 0 from J; bases not matched to a gene: 2. In nucleotides, the CDR3 is TGTGCCAGCAGTTTAGTGACTAGCGCCTCCTACGAGCAGTACTTC. It yields the protein CASSLVTSASYEQYF.

This sequence joins TRBV9 and TRBJ1-1; weak D call: TRBD1 (5 bases). The germline V and J ends were trimmed by 0 bases and 5 bases, with 11 bases remaining between them. The CDR3 length is 14 residues. Germline V CDR1 and CDR2: SGDLS, YYNGEE. CDR3 nucleotides: TGTGCCAGCAGCGTAGGTGGGGGTGTAACTGAAGCTTTCTTT. Residues: CASSVGGGVTEAFF.

The chain is built from TRBV10-3 and TRBJ2-1, with 11 bases matching TRBD2. Germline values: CDR1 ENHRY, CDR2 SYGVKD. This CDR3 has 18 residues. V shed 4 bases and J 0 bases; nucleotides not matched to a gene: 8. DNA of the CDR3: TGTGCCATCAGTGCCCTAGCGGGAGGTTCGACCTCCTACAATGAGCAGTTCTTC. Residues: CAISALAGGSTSYNEQFF.

This chain links TRBV20-1 with TRBJ2-1; tentatively, D is TRBD2 (5 bases). V was pared by 6 bases and J by 12 bases, with 12 bases between. The germline gives CDR1 DFQATT, CDR2 SNEGSKA (reference sequence). This CDR3 has 10 residues. The CDR3: CSARKGRQFF. CDR3 nucleotide sequence: TGCAGTGCACGAAAAGGGAGGCAGTTCTTC.